These 8 T cell receptor beta chains were sequenced from one sample in a study of control samples from healthy donors and cancer patients. Assay: immunoSEQ multiplex PCR; the TCRdb copy retains only in-frame clones and omits some. The table lists about 94,000 clones, 90% of them singletons. What was sequenced was blood. Receptors originate from a young woman in good health.

The rearrangement uses TRBV20-1 and TRBJ2-4; maybe TRBD2 (5 bases). Germline assignment: CDR1 DFQATT and CDR2 SNEGSKA (reference sequence). V was pared by 3 bases and J by 8 bases, with 14 bases between. The CDR3 sequence is 13 residues long. CDR3 residues: CSASERVRDIQYF. The CDR3 nucleotides read TGCAGTGCTAGTGAGAGGGTCCGGGACATTCAGTACTTC.

This chain connects TRBV5-1 to TRBJ2-7, with D perhaps TRBD1 or TRBD2 (5 bases each). The CDR3 is 19 amino acids. Deletions cut 1 base from V and 2 bases from J, with 25 bases between. Germline CDR1 SGHRS, CDR2 YFSETQ. Here the CDR3 reads CASSLPSFTGQGPTYEQYF. The CDR3 bases are TGCGCCAGCAGCTTGCCTTCTTTCACTGGGCAGGGACCCACCTACGAGCAGTACTTC.

This sequence joins TRBV5-5 and TRBJ1-4; D perhaps matches TRBD1 (5 bases). V dropped 4 bases and J dropped 5 bases, with 9 bases sitting between them. CDR1 and CDR2 (germline): SGHKS, YYEKEE (reference sequence). The CDR3 is 13 amino acids. CDR3 loop: CASSGDANEKLFF. CDR3 nucleotide sequence: TGTGCCAGCAGCGGGGACGCAAATGAAAAACTGTTTTTT.

The chain links TRBV4-1 to TRBJ1-1; D is undetermined. Looked up from germline, CDR1 is MGHRA and CDR2 is YSYEKL. The CDR3 has 15 residues. V lost 0 bases, J lost 5 bases, and 13 bases lay in between. CDR3 region: CASSQESSWKTEAFF. For the CDR3, the DNA is TGCGCCAGCAGCCAAGAATCGTCCTGGAAAACTGAAGCTTTCTTT.

This clone was observed a handful of times. The chain has TRBV5-5 and TRBJ1-1; possible D gene TRBD1, 5 bases. Germline CDR1 is SGHKS and CDR2 is YYEKEE (reference sequence). The CDR3 is 15 residues long. The V and J ends lost 4 bases and 4 bases respectively, with 17 bases between them. Written as DNA, the CDR3 is TGTGCCAGCAGCCTCCTCGGGGGGGGTGTCACTGAAGCTTTCTTT. Amino acids: CASSLLGGGVTEAFF.

J is TRBJ1-4 and V is TRBV21-1. TRBV21-1 is a recognized pseudogene. CDR3 length: 17 amino acids. The CDR3 loop reads CASSKGRRSEANEKLFF. CDR3 nucleotides: TGTGCCAGCAGCAAAGGCCGCCGGTCGGAAGCTAATGAAAAACTGTTTTTT.

This clone was seen only a few times. This chain connects TRBV9 to TRBJ1-1; no definite D call. CDR1 and CDR2 (germline): SGDLS, YYNGEE. V lost 0 bases and J 2 bases, leaving 5 bases between the germline ends. CDR3 length: 13 residues. The CDR3 loop reads CASSVDVNTEAFF. The CDR3 DNA reads as TGTGCCAGCAGCGTAGATGTTAACACTGAAGCTTTCTTT.

V is TRBV11-2 and J is TRBJ2-7; TRBD1 matches at 8 bases. Trimming at V came to 5 bases and at J to 6 bases, leaving 9 bases not matched to a gene. CDR1 is SGHAT and CDR2 is FQNNGV in the germline V gene. The CDR3 consists of 14 residues. DNA of the CDR3: TGTGCCAGCAGCCCGGACAGGGTGATCAGCGAGCAGTACTTC. It is translated as CASSPDRVISEQYF.